A selection of T cell receptor beta chains follows, all from one sample in a study of blood T cell repertoires in COVID-19. TCRdb's copy holds only in-frame clones and misses some; the assay was immunoSEQ multiplex PCR. This table has roughly 190,000 clones, more than 80% appearing once. Sample: peripheral blood. Receptors were obtained from a woman in her forties with COVID-19, enrolled during active disease. CDR3s include the opening cysteine and the closing phenylalanine or tryptophan. The D gene is left open where the match is weak. The size field is filled for only some rows; it gives once, few, many or a size class.

TRBJ2-1,TRBV11-2,TRBD2,.,TGTGCCAGCAGCGCAGGGACTAGCGGGGGGGGATGGAATGAGCAGTTCTTC,CASSAGTSGGGWNEQFF
TRBJ1-1,TRBV19,.,.,TGTGCCAGTAGCCCCGGCGCGGGGAACACTGAAGCTTTCTTT,CASSPGAGNTEAFF
TRBJ1-1,TRBV19,TRBD1,.,TGTGCCAGTAGTATAACCCTCCTTCAGGGGGCCAACACTGAAGCTTTCTTT,CASSITLLQGANTEAFF
TRBJ1-1,TRBV5-4,TRBD1,once,TGTGCCAGCAGCTTCGGGACAGCTATGAACACTGAAGCTTTCTTT,CASSFGTAMNTEAFF
TRBJ1-5,TRBV28,.,.,TGTGCCAGCAGTTTGGGGGGGGCAGGTAATCAGCCCCAGCATTTT,CASSLGGAGNQPQHF
TRBJ1-5,TRBV3-1/TRBV3-2,TRBD1,.,TGTGCCAGCAGCCAAGATGCGACAGGGCGACAGCCCCAGCATTTT,CASSQDATGRQPQHF
TRBJ2-5,TRBV6-6,TRBD2,.,TGTGCCAGCAGTCGACTAGCGGGGGGCCCCAGGCTGCGGGAAGAGACCCAGTACTTC,CASSRLAGGPRLREETQYF
TRBJ1-5,TRBV6-2/TRBV6-3,.,.,TGTGCCAGCAGTCACCAGGGGCATAGCAATCAGCCCCAGCATTTT,CASSHQGHSNQPQHF
TRBJ1-2,TRBV28,.,once,TGTGCCAGCAGAGCGGGGACATCCCGAAACTATGGCTACACCTTC,CASRAGTSRNYGYTF
TRBJ2-2,TRBV19,.,.,TGTGCCAGTATGATCACAAAAAACACCGGGGAGCTGTTTTTT,CASMITKNTGELFF
TRBJ2-7,TRBV9,.,.,TGTGCCAGCAGCGTAGACTTTAGCCCTATCTACGAGCAGTACTTC,CASSVDFSPIYEQYF
TRBJ2-1,TRBV10-2,TRBD2,.,TGCGCCAGCAGAAGACTAGCGGGCTACAATGAGCAGTTCTTC,CASRRLAGYNEQFF
TRBJ2-3,TRBV2,TRBD2,once,TGTGCCAGCAGTGAAACAGGCCGTCTATGGCGGGAGGTAGATACGCAGTATTTT,CASSETGRLWREVDTQYF
TRBJ2-7,TRBV4-2,.,.,TGTGCCAGCAGCCAGGGACAAGAGCAGTACTTC,CASSQGQEQYF
TRBJ1-1,TRBV12-3/TRBV12-4,.,.,TGTGCCAGCAGTTTAGTTAAGAACACTGAAGCTTTCTTT,CASSLVKNTEAFF
TRBJ2-3,TRBV3-1/TRBV3-2,TRBD2,.,TGTGCCAGCAGCCAAACTAGCGGAATCACAGATACGCAGTATTTT,CASSQTSGITDTQYF
TRBJ2-7,TRBV5-6,TRBD1,.,TGTGCCAGCAGCTTGAGGACAGGGGCCTACGAGCAGTACTTC,CASSLRTGAYEQYF
TRBJ1-6,TRBV4-1,.,.,TGCGCCAGCAGCCGATGGAACAGGGAGAGCTCCTATAATTCACCCCTCCACTTT,CASSRWNRESSYNSPLHF
TRBJ2-5,TRBV21-1,.,.,TGTGCCAGCAGCCTTGAGAAGCGGTCAACCCCAAAAGAGACCCAGTACTTC,CASSLEKRSTPKETQYF
TRBJ2-1,TRBV4-2,.,.,TGTGCCAGCAGCCAGCCTCCCGGGACAAGCGATGAGCAGTTCTTC,CASSQPPGTSDEQFF
TRBJ2-3,TRBV7-6,TRBD2,.,TGTGCCAGCAGCGGCGGACTAGCGGGGGGCCTAACAGATACGCAGTATTTT,CASSGGLAGGLTDTQYF
TRBJ2-2,TRBV27,TRBD1,.,TGTGCCAGCAGCTCCGGGACAGGGGGCCTGAACACCGGGGAGCTGTTTTTT,CASSSGTGGLNTGELFF
TRBJ1-1,TRBV7-9,.,.,TGTGCCAGCAGCTTTGGGGGAGGCAACACTGAAGCTTTCTTT,CASSFGGGNTEAFF
TRBJ1-1,TRBV4-2,TRBD1,.,TGTGCCAGCAGCCCACACCAGGGGGGTGGTACTGAAGCTTTCTTT,CASSPHQGGGTEAFF
TRBJ2-5,TRBV6-1,TRBD1,many,TGTGCCAGCAGTGGAGCCGGGACAGGACAAGAGACCCAGTACTTC,CASSGAGTGQETQYF
TRBJ2-7,TRBV11-2,TRBD1,.,TGTGCCAGCAGCTTAAATTTTGATGGGACAGCGGCTCACGAGCAGTACTTC,CASSLNFDGTAAHEQYF
TRBJ1-1,TRBV6-1,.,.,TGTGCCAGCAGTGAAGCTGGCGGGGAGGGGACTGAAGCTTTCTTT,CASSEAGGEGTEAFF
TRBJ1-2,TRBV7-9,.,.,TGTGCCAGCAGCTCCAGACGGGGGGCGCCGAACTATGGCTACACCTTC,CASSSRRGAPNYGYTF
TRBJ1-2,TRBV9,.,once,TGTGCCAGCAGCCCGGAGGGACGTCAAGGCTACACCTTC,CASSPEGRQGYTF
TRBJ1-1,TRBV30,.,.,TGTGCCTGGAGTGTACCCGGCAGGTTGGAAGCTTTCTTT,CAWSVPGRLEAFF
TRBJ1-4,TRBV6-1,.,.,TGTGCCAGCAGTGTGGGTTCAGTAAGACTCAATGAAAAACTGTTTTTT,CASSVGSVRLNEKLFF
TRBJ1-4,TRBV18,.,.,TGTGCCAGCTCCAAGGATGGAGGGGTAGGGGAAAAACTGTTTTTT,CASSKDGGVGEKLFF
TRBJ2-3,TRBV20-1,TRBD2,.,TGCAGTGCTAGTCTAGTAGCGGGGAGCACAGATACGCAGTATTTT,CSASLVAGSTDTQYF
TRBJ1-1,TRBV7-9,.,.,TGTGCCAGCAGCCAGGGGATCAGGGGCACTGAAGCTTTCTTT,CASSQGIRGTEAFF
TRBJ1-5,TRBV5-1,.,.,TGCGCCAGCAGCTTGCTAGGACAGAGCAATCAGCCCCAGCATTTT,CASSLLGQSNQPQHF
TRBJ2-5,TRBV28,TRBD1,.,TGTGCCAGCACCACAGGGGGCGCGACCCAGTACTTC,CASTTGGATQYF
TRBJ2-5,TRBV3-1/TRBV3-2,TRBD1,.,TGTGCCAGCAGCCAATCGACAGGGTTAGAGACCCAGTACTTC,CASSQSTGLETQYF
TRBJ2-5,TRBV19,.,.,TGTGCCAGTAGTATGGCGGGGGCCCAAGAGACCCAGTACTTC,CASSMAGAQETQYF
TRBJ1-6,TRBV6-1,TRBD1,.,TGTGCCAGCAGTGAACTCGGGGGACAGGGGATTTCACCCCTCCACTTT,CASSELGGQGISPLHF
TRBJ1-1,TRBV4-1,.,.,TGCGCCAGCAGCCAGGGCAGCCCGAACACTGAAGCTTTCTTT,CASSQGSPNTEAFF
TRBJ2-5,TRBV6-1,TRBD2,few,TGTGCCAGCAGTGAGGTAGCGGGCTCATTGGAGACCCAGTACTTC,CASSEVAGSLETQYF
TRBJ1-1,TRBV7-9,.,.,TGTGCCAGCAGCCCCCTGCGAGGGCAAGCTTTCTTT,CASSPLRGQAFF
TRBJ1-2,TRBV30,TRBD1,.,TGTGCCTGGAGAAGGGGGCTAGAAGGCTACACCTTC,CAWRRGLEGYTF
TRBJ2-7,TRBV19,.,.,TGTGCCAGTAGTGGTCTAACGGGAGTACTCGGAGAGCAGTACTTC,CASSGLTGVLGEQYF
TRBJ2-1,TRBV6-2/TRBV6-3,TRBD2,once,TGTGCCAGCAGTTACTCTTTAGCGGGAGGGAACAATGAGCAGTTCTTC,CASSYSLAGGNNEQFF
TRBJ2-7,TRBV5-1,TRBD2,.,TGCGCCAGCAGCTTGGTTTCTAGCGGATACTACGAGCAGTACTTC,CASSLVSSGYYEQYF
TRBJ1-4,TRBV3-1/TRBV3-2,.,once,TGTGCCAGCAGCCAAGAGGGCCAACTGAATGAAAAACTGTTTTTT,CASSQEGQLNEKLFF